This T cell receptor beta chain was observed in a study of blood T cell repertoires in COVID-19. The germline V gene has CDR1 LGHNA and CDR2 YNFKEQ. Trimming at V came to 4 bases and at J to 4 bases, leaving 10 bases not matched to a gene. The CDR3 contains 17 residues. Some clones are missing from TCRdb's copy, which holds only in-frame ones; the method was immunoSEQ multiplex PCR. The sample gives fewer than 200,000 clones, less than 85% of which show up once; approximately 12% is in the top ten. In this sample, this clone turned up many times. The clonotype originates from a man aged 45-65 years who had recovered from COVID-19. The sample comprised PBMCs or T cells enriched from blood (not recorded which). The V call is TRBV4-2, the J call TRBJ2-1, with 10 bases that match TRBD2. CDR3 nucleotides: TGTGCCAGCAGCCCACAAGGGGATAGCGGGGGGTACAATGAGCAGTTCTTC. Residues: CASSPQGDSGGYNEQFF.